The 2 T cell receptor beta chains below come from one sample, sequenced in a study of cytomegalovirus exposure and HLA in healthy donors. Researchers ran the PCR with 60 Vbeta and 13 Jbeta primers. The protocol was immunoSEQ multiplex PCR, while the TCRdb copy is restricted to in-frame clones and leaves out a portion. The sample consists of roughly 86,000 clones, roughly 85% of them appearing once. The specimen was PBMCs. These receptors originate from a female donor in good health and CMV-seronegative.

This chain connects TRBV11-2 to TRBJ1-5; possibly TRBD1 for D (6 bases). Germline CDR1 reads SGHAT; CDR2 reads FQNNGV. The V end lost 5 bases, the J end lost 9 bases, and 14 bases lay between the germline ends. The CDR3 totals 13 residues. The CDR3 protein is CASSPRGAGPQHF. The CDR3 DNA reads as TGTGCCAGCAGCCCCCGGGGGGCCGGGCCCCAGCATTTT.

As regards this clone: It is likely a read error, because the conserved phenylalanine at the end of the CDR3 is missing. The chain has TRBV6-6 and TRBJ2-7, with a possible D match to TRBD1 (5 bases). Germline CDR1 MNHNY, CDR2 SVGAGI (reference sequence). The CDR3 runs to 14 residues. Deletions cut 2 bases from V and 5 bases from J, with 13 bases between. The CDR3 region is CASSYRPGLHEQYL. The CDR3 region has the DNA TGTGCCAGCAGTTACAGGCCAGGGCTCCACGAGCAGTACCTC.